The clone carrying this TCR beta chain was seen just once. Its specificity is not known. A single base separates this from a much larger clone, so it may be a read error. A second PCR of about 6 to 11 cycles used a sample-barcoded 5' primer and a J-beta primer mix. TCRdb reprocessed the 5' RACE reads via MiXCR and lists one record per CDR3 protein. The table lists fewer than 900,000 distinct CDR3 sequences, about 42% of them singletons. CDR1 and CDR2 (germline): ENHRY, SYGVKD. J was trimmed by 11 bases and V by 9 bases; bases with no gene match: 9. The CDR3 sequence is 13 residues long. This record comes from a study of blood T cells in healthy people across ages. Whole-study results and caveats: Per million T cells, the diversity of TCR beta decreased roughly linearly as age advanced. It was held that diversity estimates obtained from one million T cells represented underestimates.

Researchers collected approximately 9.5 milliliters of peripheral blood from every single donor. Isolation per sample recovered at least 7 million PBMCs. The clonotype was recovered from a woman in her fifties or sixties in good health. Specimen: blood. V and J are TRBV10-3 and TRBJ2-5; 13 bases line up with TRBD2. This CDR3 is CAITSGGAFEQYF. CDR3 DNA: TGTGCCATTACTAGCGGGGGGGCTTTTGAGCAGTACTTC.